This T cell receptor beta chain emerged from a study of patients and donors after allogeneic stem cell transplantation. This CDR3 is 14 amino acids long. In germline, CDR1 is SGHTA, CDR2 FQGTGA. V was clipped by 1 base and J by 4 bases, with 10 bases between them. This clonotype showed up many times. TCRdb re-called the RT-PCR reads with MiXCR, one entry per CDR3 protein. This sample has approximately 210,000 distinct CDR3 sequences, with around 41% found just once. The sample taken for sequencing was blood, either unsorted or a sorted T cell fraction (not recorded which). This rearrangement joins TRBV7-3 to TRBJ1-2; D is unresolved. The clonotype was recovered from a human donor who was either an allogeneic HSCT recipient or a stem cell or donor lymphocyte infusion donor (not recorded which). It is not recorded whose cells these are; they may come from a transplant donor. In nucleotides, the CDR3 is TGTGCCAGCAGCTTAATCCCAGGATCCTATGGCTACACCTTC. This gives the protein CASSLIPGSYGYTF.